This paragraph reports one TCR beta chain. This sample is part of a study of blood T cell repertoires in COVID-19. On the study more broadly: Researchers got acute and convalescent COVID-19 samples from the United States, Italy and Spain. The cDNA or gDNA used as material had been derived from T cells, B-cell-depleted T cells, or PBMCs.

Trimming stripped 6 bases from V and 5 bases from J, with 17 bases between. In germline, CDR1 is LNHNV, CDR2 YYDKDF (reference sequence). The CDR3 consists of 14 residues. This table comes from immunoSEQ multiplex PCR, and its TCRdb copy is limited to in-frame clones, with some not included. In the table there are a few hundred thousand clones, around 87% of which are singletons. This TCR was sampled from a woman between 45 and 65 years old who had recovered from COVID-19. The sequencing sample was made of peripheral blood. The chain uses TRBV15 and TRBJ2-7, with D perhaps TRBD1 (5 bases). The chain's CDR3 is CATSLPGSVNEQYF. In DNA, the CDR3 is TGTGCCACCAGTTTACCAGGGTCTGTCAACGAGCAGTACTTC. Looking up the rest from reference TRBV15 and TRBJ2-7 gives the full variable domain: DAMVIQNPRYQVTQFGKPVTLSCSQTLNHNVMYWYQQKSSQAPKLLFHYYDKDFNNEADTPDNFQSRRPNTSFCFLDIRSPGLGDTAMYLCATSLPGSVNEQYFGPGTRLTVT.